Presented here are 5 T cell receptor beta chains from one specimen sequenced in a study of blood T cell repertoires in COVID-19. Some clones are missing from TCRdb's copy, which holds only in-frame ones; the method was immunoSEQ multiplex PCR. In the table there are about 83,000 clones, 70% to 90% of which are singletons. Sequenced: peripheral blood. All receptors come from a woman of 80 years or more in a cohort sampled during active or convalescent COVID-19.

The chain carries TRBV21-1 and TRBJ2-7; the table's D gene call, TRBD1, was not cross checked with the DNA. TRBV21-1 is deemed a pseudogene. CDR3 length equals 14 residues. CDR3 nucleotides: TGTGCCAGCAGCGGAGGGGGACAGATCTACGAGCAGTACGTC. Its translation: CASSGGGQIYEQYV.

This sequence joins TRBV6-1 and TRBJ2-7, with 7 bases fitting TRBD1. From germline, CDR1 is MNHNS and CDR2 SASEGT. The junction had 8 bases not matched to a gene; V was cut back by 2 bases and J by 7 bases. The CDR3 runs to 14 residues. Written as DNA, the CDR3 is TGTGCCAGCAGTGAAAACAGGGGTTTAGGGGAGCAGTACGTC. Its protein is CASSENRGLGEQYV.

The chain employs TRBV27 and TRBJ2-1, with 8 bases aligning to TRBD2. V shed 6 bases, J shed 2 bases, and the junction held 9 bases outside the gene matches. The CDR3 runs to 16 residues. Germline CDR1 is MNHEY and CDR2 is SMNVEV (reference sequence). The CDR3 sequence: CASSTVAGLPYNEQFF. The CDR3 DNA is TGTGCCAGCAGCACCGTAGCGGGACTCCCCTACAATGAGCAGTTCTTC.

The chain has TRBV5-5 and TRBJ2-6; weak D call: TRBD2 (7 bases). Trimming shortened V by 4 bases and J by 2 bases, and 13 bases separated the two germline ends. Germline-derived CDR1 and CDR2 are SGHKS and YYEKEE (reference sequence). CDR3 length: 16 amino acids. The CDR3: CASSNWGGAGANVLTF. The CDR3 DNA is TGTGCCAGCAGCAACTGGGGGGGCGCTGGGGCCAACGTCCTGACTTTC.

The J gene is TRBJ1-1, the V gene TRBV19; D gene ambiguous. Germline CDR1 and CDR2: LNHDA and SQIVND (reference sequence). The CDR3 sequence is 16 residues long. V was clipped by 6 bases and J by 5 bases, with 22 bases between them. The CDR3 loop reads CASRATPEVSGTEAFF. In DNA form, the CDR3 reads TGTGCCAGTAGGGCCACACCGGAGGTGTCGGGTACTGAAGCTTTCTTT. The full variable domain, with the rest looked up from reference TRBV19 and TRBJ1-1, is DGGITQSPKYLFRKEGQNVTLSCEQNLNHDAMYWYRQDPGQGLRLIYYSQIVNDFQKGDIAEGYSVSREKKESFPLTVTSAQKNPTAFYLCASRATPEVSGTEAFFGQGTRLTVV.